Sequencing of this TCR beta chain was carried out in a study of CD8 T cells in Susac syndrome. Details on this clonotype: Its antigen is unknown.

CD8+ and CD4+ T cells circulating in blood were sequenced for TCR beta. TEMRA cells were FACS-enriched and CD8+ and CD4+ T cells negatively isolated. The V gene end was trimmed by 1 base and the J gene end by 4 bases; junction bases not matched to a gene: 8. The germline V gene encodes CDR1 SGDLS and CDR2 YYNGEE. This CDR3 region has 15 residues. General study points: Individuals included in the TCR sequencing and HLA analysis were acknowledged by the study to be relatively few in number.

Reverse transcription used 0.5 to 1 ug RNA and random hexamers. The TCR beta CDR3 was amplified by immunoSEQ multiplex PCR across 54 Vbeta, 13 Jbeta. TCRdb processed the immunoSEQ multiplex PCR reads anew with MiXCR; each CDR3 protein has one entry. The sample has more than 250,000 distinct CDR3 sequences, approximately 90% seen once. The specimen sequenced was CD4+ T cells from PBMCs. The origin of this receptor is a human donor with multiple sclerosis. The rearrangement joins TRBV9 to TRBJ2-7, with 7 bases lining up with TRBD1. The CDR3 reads CASSVSEGGYYEQYF. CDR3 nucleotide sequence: TGTGCCAGCAGCGTAAGTGAAGGGGGCTATTACGAGCAGTACTTC.